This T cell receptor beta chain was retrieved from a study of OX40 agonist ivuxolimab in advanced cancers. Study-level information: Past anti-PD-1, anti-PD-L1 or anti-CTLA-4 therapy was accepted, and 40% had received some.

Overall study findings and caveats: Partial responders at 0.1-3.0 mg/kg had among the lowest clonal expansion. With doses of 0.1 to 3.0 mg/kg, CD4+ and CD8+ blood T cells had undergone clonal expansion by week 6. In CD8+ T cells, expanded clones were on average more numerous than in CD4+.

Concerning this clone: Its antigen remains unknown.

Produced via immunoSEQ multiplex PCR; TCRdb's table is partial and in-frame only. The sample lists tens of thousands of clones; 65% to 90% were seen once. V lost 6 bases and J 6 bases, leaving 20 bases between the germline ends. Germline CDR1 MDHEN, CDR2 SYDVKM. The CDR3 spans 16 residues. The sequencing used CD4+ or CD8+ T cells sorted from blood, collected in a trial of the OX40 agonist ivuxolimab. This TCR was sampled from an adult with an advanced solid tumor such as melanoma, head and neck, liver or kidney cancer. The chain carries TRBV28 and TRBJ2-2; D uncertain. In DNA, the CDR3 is TGTGCCAGCAGCCTCACTCCCTATTCAAATCCCGGGGAGCTGTTTTTT. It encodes CASSLTPYSNPGELFF. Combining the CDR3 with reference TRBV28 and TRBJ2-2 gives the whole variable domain DVKVTQSSRYLVKRTGEKVFLECVQDMDHENMFWYRQDPGLGLRLIYFSYDVKMKEKGDIPEGYSVSREKKERFSLILESASTNQTSMYLCASSLTPYSNPGELFFGEGSRLTVL.